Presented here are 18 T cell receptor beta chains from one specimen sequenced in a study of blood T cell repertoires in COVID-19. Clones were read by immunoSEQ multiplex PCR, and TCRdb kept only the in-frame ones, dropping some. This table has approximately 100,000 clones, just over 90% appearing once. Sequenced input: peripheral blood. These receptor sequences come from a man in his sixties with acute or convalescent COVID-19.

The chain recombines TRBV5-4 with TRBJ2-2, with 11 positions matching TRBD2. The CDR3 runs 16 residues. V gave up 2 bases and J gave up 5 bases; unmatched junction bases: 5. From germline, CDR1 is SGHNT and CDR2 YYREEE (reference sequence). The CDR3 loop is CASSLVGLADTGELFF. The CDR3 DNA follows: TGTGCCAGCAGCTTAGTGGGACTAGCGGATACCGGGGAGCTGTTTTTT.

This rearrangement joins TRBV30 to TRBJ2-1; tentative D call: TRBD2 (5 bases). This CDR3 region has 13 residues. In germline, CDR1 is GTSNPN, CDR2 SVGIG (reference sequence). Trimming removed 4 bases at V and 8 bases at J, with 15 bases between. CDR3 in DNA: TGTGCCTGGAACAGCGGAGCCGGGGATGAGCAGTTCTTC. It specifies CAWNSGAGDEQFF.

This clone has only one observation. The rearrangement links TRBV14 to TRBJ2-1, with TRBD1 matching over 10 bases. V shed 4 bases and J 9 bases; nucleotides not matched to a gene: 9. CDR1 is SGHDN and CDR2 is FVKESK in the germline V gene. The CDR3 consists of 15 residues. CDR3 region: CASSPTRQGASEQFF. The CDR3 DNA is TGTGCCAGCAGCCCAACTCGACAGGGGGCAAGTGAGCAGTTCTTC. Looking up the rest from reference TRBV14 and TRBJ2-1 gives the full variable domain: EAGVTQFPSHSVIEKGQTVTLRCDPISGHDNLYWYRRVMGKEIKFLLHFVKESKQDESGMPNNRFLAERTGGTYSTLKVQPAELEDSGVYFCASSPTRQGASEQFFGPGTRLTVL.

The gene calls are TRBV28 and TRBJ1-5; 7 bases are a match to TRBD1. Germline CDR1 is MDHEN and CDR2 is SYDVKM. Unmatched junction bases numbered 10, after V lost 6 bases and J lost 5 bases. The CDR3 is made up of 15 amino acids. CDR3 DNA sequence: TGTGCCAGCAGGTCATTCGGGACAGACGATCAGCCCCAGCATTTT. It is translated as CASRSFGTDDQPQHF.

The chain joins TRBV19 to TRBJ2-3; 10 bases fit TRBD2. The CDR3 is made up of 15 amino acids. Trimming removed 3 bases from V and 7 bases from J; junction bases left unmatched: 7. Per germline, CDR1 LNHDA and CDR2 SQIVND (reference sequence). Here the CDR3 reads CASSISSGSGNTQYF. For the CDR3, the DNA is TGTGCCAGTAGTATTTCTAGCGGGAGCGGAAATACGCAGTATTTT.

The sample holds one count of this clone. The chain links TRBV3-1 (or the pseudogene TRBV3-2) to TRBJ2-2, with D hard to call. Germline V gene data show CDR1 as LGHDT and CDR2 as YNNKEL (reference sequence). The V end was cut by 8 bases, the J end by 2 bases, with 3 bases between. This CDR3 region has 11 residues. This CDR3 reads CASRNTGELFF. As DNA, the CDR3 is TGTGCCAGCCGTAACACCGGGGAGCTGTTTTTT.

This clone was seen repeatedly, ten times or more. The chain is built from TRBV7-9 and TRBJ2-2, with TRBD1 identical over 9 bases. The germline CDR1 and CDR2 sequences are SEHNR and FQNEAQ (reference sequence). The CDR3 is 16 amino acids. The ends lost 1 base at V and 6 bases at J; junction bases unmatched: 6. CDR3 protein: CASSLVGTGLAGELFF. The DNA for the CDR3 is TGTGCCAGCAGCTTAGTCGGGACAGGGCTCGCCGGGGAGCTGTTTTTT. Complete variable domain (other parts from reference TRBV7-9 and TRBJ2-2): DTGVSQNPRHKITKRGQNVTFRCDPISEHNRLYWYRQTLGQGPEFLTYFQNEAQLEKSRLLSDRFSAERPKGSFSTLEIQRTEQGDSAMYLCASSLVGTGLAGELFFGEGSRLTVL.

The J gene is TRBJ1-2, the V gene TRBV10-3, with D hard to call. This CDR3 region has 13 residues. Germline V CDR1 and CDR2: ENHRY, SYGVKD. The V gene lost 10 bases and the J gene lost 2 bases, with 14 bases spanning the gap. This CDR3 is CATIQNSNYGYTF. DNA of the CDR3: TGTGCCACCATACAGAATTCAAACTATGGCTACACCTTC.

The CDR3 region has the DNA TGTGCCAGCAGCCCGTCGGACAGGGGGCTCTACGAGCAGTACTTC. Residues: CASSPSDRGLYEQYF. The rearrangement joins TRBV11-2 to TRBJ2-7; 11 positions match TRBD1. Trimming cost V 5 bases and J 3 bases; bases outside gene matches: 6. CDR1 and CDR2 (germline): SGHAT, FQNNGV. The CDR3 extends over 15 amino acids.

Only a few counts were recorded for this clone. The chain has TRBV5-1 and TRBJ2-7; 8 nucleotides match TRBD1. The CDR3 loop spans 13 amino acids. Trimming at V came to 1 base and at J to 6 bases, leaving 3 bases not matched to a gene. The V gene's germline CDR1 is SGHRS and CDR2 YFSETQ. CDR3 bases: TGCGCCAGCAGCTTGTTACAGGGGGGCGAGCAGTACTTC. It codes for CASSLLQGGEQYF. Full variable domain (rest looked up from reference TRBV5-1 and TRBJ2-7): KAGVTQTPRYLIKTRGQQVTLSCSPISGHRSVSWYQQTPGQGLQFLFEYFSETQRNKGNFPGRFSGRQFSNSRSEMNVSTLELGDSALYLCASSLLQGGEQYFGPGTRLTVT.

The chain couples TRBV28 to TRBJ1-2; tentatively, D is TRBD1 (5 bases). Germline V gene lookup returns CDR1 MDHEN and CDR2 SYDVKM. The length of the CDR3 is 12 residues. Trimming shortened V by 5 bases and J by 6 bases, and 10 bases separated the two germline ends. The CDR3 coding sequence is TGTGCCAGCAGTGCCGAACAGGATGGCTACACCTTC. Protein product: CASSAEQDGYTF.

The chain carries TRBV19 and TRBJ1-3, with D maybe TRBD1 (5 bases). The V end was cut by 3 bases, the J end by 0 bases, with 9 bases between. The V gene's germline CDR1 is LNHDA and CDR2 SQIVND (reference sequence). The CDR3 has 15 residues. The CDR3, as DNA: TGTGCCAGTAGTATCGACAGAGCCTCTGGAAACACCATATATTTT. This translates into CASSIDRASGNTIYF.

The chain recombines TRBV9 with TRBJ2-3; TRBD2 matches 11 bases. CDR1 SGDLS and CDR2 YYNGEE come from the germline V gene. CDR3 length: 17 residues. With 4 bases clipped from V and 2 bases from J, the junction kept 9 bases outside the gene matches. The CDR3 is CASSPLGTSGPTDTQYF. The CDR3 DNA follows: TGTGCCAGCAGCCCCCTTGGGACTAGCGGTCCCACAGATACGCAGTATTTT.

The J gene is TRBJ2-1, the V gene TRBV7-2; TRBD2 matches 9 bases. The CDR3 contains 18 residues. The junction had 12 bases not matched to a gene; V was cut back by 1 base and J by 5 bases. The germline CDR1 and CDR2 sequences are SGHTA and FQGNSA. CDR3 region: CASSLGSLAGRKDNEQFF. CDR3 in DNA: TGTGCCAGCAGCTTAGGAAGCCTAGCGGGAAGGAAAGACAATGAGCAGTTCTTC.

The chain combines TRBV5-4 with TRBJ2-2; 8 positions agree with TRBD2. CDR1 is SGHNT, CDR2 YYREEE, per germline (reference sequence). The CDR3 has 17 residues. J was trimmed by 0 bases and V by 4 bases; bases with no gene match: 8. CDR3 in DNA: TGTGCCAGCAGCCCAGCGGGAGCGGCCCCGAACACCGGGGAGCTGTTTTTT. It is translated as CASSPAGAAPNTGELFF.

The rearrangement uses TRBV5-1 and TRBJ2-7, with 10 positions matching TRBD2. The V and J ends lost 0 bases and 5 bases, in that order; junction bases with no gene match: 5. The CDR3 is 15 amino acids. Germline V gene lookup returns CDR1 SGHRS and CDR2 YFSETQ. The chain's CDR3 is CASSLDGTSVDEQYF. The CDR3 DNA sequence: TGCGCCAGCAGCTTGGATGGGACTAGCGTAGACGAGCAGTACTTC.

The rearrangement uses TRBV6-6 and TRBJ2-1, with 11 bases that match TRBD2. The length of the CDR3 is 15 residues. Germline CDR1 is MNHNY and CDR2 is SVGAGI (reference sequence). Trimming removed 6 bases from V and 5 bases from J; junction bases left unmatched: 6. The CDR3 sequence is CASRSTSGTDNEQFF. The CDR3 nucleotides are TGTGCCAGCAGATCGACTAGCGGGACCGACAATGAGCAGTTCTTC.

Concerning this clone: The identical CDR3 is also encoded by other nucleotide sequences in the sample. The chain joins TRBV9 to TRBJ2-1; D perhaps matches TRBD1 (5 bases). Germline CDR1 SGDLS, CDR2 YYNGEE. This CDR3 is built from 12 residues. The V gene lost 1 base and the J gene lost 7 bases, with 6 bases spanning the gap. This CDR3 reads CASSVQGNEQFF. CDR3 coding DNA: TGTGCCAGCAGCGTACAGGGAAATGAGCAGTTCTTC.